The 32 T cell receptor beta chains presented below share a single source sample, sequenced in a study of T cells in tumors after PD-1 blockade. Libraries were prepared by immunoSEQ multiplex PCR; TCRdb keeps only in-frame clonotypes and omits some of them. In the table there are more than 45,000 clones, 79% of which are singletons. Source: PBMCs, taken before anti-PD-1 therapy. The receptor source for this set is a human donor with advanced basal cell or squamous cell carcinoma (not recorded which).

In DNA, the CDR3 is TGTGCCAGTAGTAGGGGGACCGGGGCCAACGTCCTGACTTTC. Translating it yields CASSRGTGANVLTF. The chain is built from TRBV19 and TRBJ2-6; D could derive from TRBD1 or TRBD2 (5 bases each). The V end lost 4 bases, the J end lost 4 bases, and 8 bases lay between the germline ends. The CDR3 totals 14 residues. The germline V gene encodes CDR1 LNHDA and CDR2 SQIVND (reference sequence).

The chain uses TRBV6-5 and TRBJ1-3; no firm D call. Germline CDR1 is MNHEY and CDR2 is SVGAGI. The CDR3 is 14 residues long. V lost 7 bases, J lost 0 bases, and 10 bases lay in between. CDR3 in amino acids: CASTDPYSGNTIYF. The CDR3 region has the DNA TGTGCCAGCACCGACCCTTACTCTGGAAACACCATATATTTT.

The chain employs TRBV29-1 and TRBJ2-7; TRBD2 might be the D (5 bases). V was clipped by 4 bases and J by 3 bases, with 13 bases between them. From germline, CDR1 is SQVTM and CDR2 ANQGSEA. The CDR3 totals 13 residues. The CDR3, as DNA: TGCAGCGTTGCTTCGGGAAGCCGCTACGAGCAGTACTTC. Translated: CSVASGSRYEQYF.

The chain uses TRBV3-1 (or the pseudogene TRBV3-2) and TRBJ2-5; maybe TRBD1 (5 bases). From germline, CDR1 is LGHDT and CDR2 YNNKEL (reference sequence). This CDR3 is built from 15 residues. The V end was cut by 8 bases, the J end by 5 bases, with 21 bases between. CDR3 in amino acids: CASAWFQDNGETQYF. The CDR3 DNA follows: TGTGCCAGCGCTTGGTTCCAGGACAATGGGGAGACCCAGTACTTC.

This chain connects TRBV5-1 to TRBJ2-2, with 12 bases that match TRBD1. This CDR3 is 14 amino acids long. CDR1 SGHRS and CDR2 YFSETQ come from the germline V gene. Unmatched junction bases numbered 5, after V lost 4 bases and J lost 10 bases. The CDR3 protein is CASSGDRGREELFF. The CDR3, as DNA: TGCGCCAGCAGCGGGGACAGGGGGCGCGAGGAGCTGTTTTTT.

DNA for the CDR3: TGCGCCAGCAGCCAAGATCTTGTTGGGTTTACAGGGACCTACGAGCAGTACTTC. This encodes CASSQDLVGFTGTYEQYF. The chain is built from TRBV4-1 and TRBJ2-7; D perhaps matches TRBD1 (6 bases). V dropped 0 bases and J dropped 2 bases, with 20 bases sitting between them. This CDR3 region has 18 residues. CDR1 and CDR2 from the germline V gene are MGHRA and YSYEKL.

The rearrangement uses TRBV6-5 and TRBJ1-1, with D tentatively TRBD1 (5 bases). The CDR3 is made up of 12 amino acids. Germline-derived CDR1 and CDR2 are MNHEY and SVGAGI. Trimming pared 10 bases from V and 4 bases from J, leaving 13 bases between. This chain's CDR3 is CATRRGGTEAFF. Here the CDR3 DNA reads TGTGCCACCCGCCGGGGCGGCACTGAAGCTTTCTTT.

This CDR3 is CASSAIAGGGNEQFF. As DNA, the CDR3 is TGTGCCAGCAGCGCTATAGCGGGGGGGGGCAATGAGCAGTTCTTC. The rearrangement uses TRBV9 and TRBJ2-1; 11 bases fit TRBD2. The CDR3 sequence is 15 residues long. Trimming at V came to 3 bases and at J to 6 bases, leaving 5 bases not matched to a gene. The germline gives CDR1 SGDLS, CDR2 YYNGEE. Full variable domain (remainder filled in from reference TRBV9 and TRBJ2-1): DSGVTQTPKHLITATGQRVTLRCSPRSGDLSVYWYQQSLDQGLQFLIQYYNGEERAKGNILERFSAQQFPDLHSELNLSSLELGDSALYFCASSAIAGGGNEQFFGPGTRLTVL.

CDR3 region: CASSERTSGSAYEQYF. The DNA of the CDR3 is TGTGCCAGCAGCGAAAGGACTAGCGGGAGTGCCTACGAGCAGTACTTC. The chain employs TRBV6-1 and TRBJ2-7; 13 bases line up with TRBD2. CDR1 and CDR2 (germline): MNHNS, SASEGT. The CDR3 runs to 16 residues. V shed 6 bases and J 2 bases; nucleotides not matched to a gene: 7.

The chain links TRBV6-6 to TRBJ2-1; D gene uncertain. V dropped 7 bases and J dropped 4 bases, with 11 bases sitting between them. The CDR3 length is 13 residues. CDR1 is MNHNY and CDR2 is SVGAGI in the germline V gene (reference sequence). The DNA for the CDR3 is TGTGCCAGCAACCAAGTGGGGTACAATGAGCAGTTCTTC. Residues: CASNQVGYNEQFF.

As DNA, the CDR3 is TGCGCCAGCAGCTTACAGGGAAACACCATATATTTT. Translated, it gives CASSLQGNTIYF. This chain uses TRBV5-1 with TRBJ1-3; D is uncertain. The CDR3 extends over 12 amino acids. CDR1 SGHRS and CDR2 YFSETQ come from the germline V gene. V lost 2 bases to trimming and J lost 4 bases, with 4 bases between them.

The chain joins TRBV19 to TRBJ2-5; TRBD1 agrees at 8 bases. This CDR3 contains 14 residues. The V segment lost 4 bases and the J segment 8 bases; nucleotides outside the gene matches: 9. Germline CDR1 reads LNHDA; CDR2 reads SQIVND (reference sequence). The CDR3 region is CASSKRDRGGTQYF. The CDR3, as DNA: TGTGCCAGTAGTAAACGAGACAGGGGCGGAACCCAGTACTTC.

The CDR3 spells CAIINRVQPQHF. CDR3 coding DNA: TGTGCCATCATTAACAGGGTGCAGCCCCAGCATTTT. The gene calls are TRBV10-3 and TRBJ1-5, with TRBD1 as a possible D gene (6 bases). The V gene lost 7 bases and the J gene lost 7 bases, with 11 bases spanning the gap. The CDR3 extends over 12 amino acids. The germline V gene encodes CDR1 ENHRY and CDR2 SYGVKD.

The rearrangement uses TRBV18 and TRBJ2-5; possible D gene TRBD1, 6 bases. The germline V gene has CDR1 KGHSH and CDR2 LQKENI. With 4 bases removed from V and 1 base from J, the gap between germline ends came to 22 bases. The CDR3 contains 18 residues. The CDR3 spells CASSRYRGPGQSQETQYF. In nucleotides, the CDR3 is TGTGCCAGCTCACGCTACCGCGGTCCTGGACAGAGCCAAGAGACCCAGTACTTC.

The chain couples TRBV9 to TRBJ1-3, with 9 bases fitting TRBD1. This CDR3 region has 17 residues. Germline-derived CDR1 and CDR2 are SGDLS and YYNGEE. With V trimmed by 4 bases and J by 3 bases, 11 bases remained unmatched. The CDR3 coding sequence is TGTGCCAGCAGCTTATCCGGGACAGGGCTCTTTGGAAACACCATATATTTT. Translation: CASSLSGTGLFGNTIYF.

The CDR3 DNA reads as TGCGCCAGCAGCCACCCTCCTTCGACAGGGTCGGAGACCCAGTACTTC. Protein sequence: CASSHPPSTGSETQYF. This chain joins TRBV4-1 and TRBJ2-5; TRBD1 aligns across 7 bases. Trimming took 3 bases from V and 5 from J; bases not matched to a gene: 12. Germline V gene lookup returns CDR1 MGHRA and CDR2 YSYEKL. CDR3 size: 16 residues.

The J gene is TRBJ1-3, the V gene TRBV7-9; the D gene is possibly TRBD1 (5 bases). Germline CDR1 is SEHNR and CDR2 is FQNEAQ (reference sequence). Trimming stripped 5 bases from V and 5 bases from J, with 7 bases between. The CDR3 is 12 amino acids. CDR3 DNA: TGTGCCAGCAGCCGACAGCGAAACACCATATATTTT. It translates to CASSRQRNTIYF.

J is TRBJ2-3 and V is TRBV6-5; 12 positions match TRBD2. Trimming removed 7 bases from V and 5 bases from J; junction bases left unmatched: 4. CDR1 MNHEY and CDR2 SVGAGI come from the germline V gene. The CDR3 extends over 14 amino acids. CDR3 nucleotides: TGTGCCAGCACCCTAGCGGGAGGGGGAGATACGCAGTATTTT. Translating it yields CASTLAGGGDTQYF.

CDR3 DNA sequence: TGTGCCAGCAGTTTACGCGGGTATGGCTACACCTTC. Protein: CASSLRGYGYTF. V and J are TRBV12-3 or TRBV12-4 and TRBJ1-2; no firm D call. Trimming cost V 2 bases and J 5 bases, with 6 bases left between them. There are 12 residues in the CDR3.

The J gene is TRBJ2-7, the V gene TRBV18; maybe TRBD1 (5 bases). V dropped 1 base and J dropped 4 bases, with 11 bases sitting between them. Germline values: CDR1 KGHSH, CDR2 LQKENI. There are 14 residues in the CDR3. This CDR3 reads CASSPQGQAYEQYF. DNA for the CDR3: TGTGCCAGCTCACCACAGGGGCAGGCGTACGAGCAGTACTTC.

The chain uses TRBV28 and TRBJ1-4; D possibly corresponds to TRBD1 (5 bases). The V and J ends lost 7 bases and 4 bases respectively, with 16 bases between them. In germline, CDR1 is MDHEN, CDR2 SYDVKM. The CDR3 length is 15 residues. This CDR3 reads CASTPRGGFNEKLFF. CDR3 coding DNA: TGTGCCAGCACCCCACGGGGGGGATTTAATGAAAAACTGTTTTTT.

CDR3 sequence (DNA): TGTGCCAGCAGCTACGGTTGGGGTGAGGGCAAAAACATTCAGTACTTC. It codes for CASSYGWGEGKNIQYF. J is TRBJ2-4 and V is TRBV11-3, with D perhaps matching TRBD2 (5 bases). Germline CDR1 reads SGHNT; CDR2 reads YENEEA. The V gene lost 4 bases and the J gene lost 3 bases, with 16 bases spanning the gap. This CDR3 comprises 16 residues. The whole variable domain, remainder taken from reference TRBV11-3 and TRBJ2-4, is EAGVVQSPRYKIIEKKQPVAFWCNPISGHNTLYWYLQNLGQGPELLIRYENEEAVDDSQLPKDRFSAERLKGVDSTLKIQPAELGDSAVYLCASSYGWGEGKNIQYFGAGTRLSVL.

The rearrangement links TRBV14 to TRBJ2-1; a weak D match, TRBD1 (5 bases). This CDR3 is built from 15 residues. Germline V gives CDR1 SGHDN, CDR2 FVKESK. Trimming cost V 2 bases and J 5 bases, with 13 bases left between them. The CDR3 loop reads CASSQTYKDNNEQFF. CDR3 nucleotide sequence: TGTGCCAGCAGCCAAACCTACAAGGACAACAATGAGCAGTTCTTC.

The chain is built from TRBV2 and TRBJ1-1; perhaps TRBD1 as D (5 bases). V was shortened by 6 bases and J by 1 base, with 15 bases between the two germline ends. Germline loops: CDR1 SNHLY, CDR2 FYNNEI. The CDR3 has 15 residues. The CDR3 loop reads CASRLGRVENTEAFF. In DNA form, the CDR3 reads TGTGCCAGCAGACTAGGCAGGGTGGAGAACACTGAAGCTTTCTTT. Full variable domain (missing parts from reference TRBV2 and TRBJ1-1): EPEVTQTPSHQVTQMGQEVILRCVPISNHLYFYWYRQILGQKVEFLVSFYNNEISEKSEIFDDQFSVERPDGSNFTLKIRSTKLEDSAMYFCASRLGRVENTEAFFGQGTRLTVV.

The V call is TRBV4-2, the J call TRBJ2-5; D is possibly TRBD2 (6 bases). The CDR3 loop spans 17 amino acids. Germline V gives CDR1 LGHNA, CDR2 YNFKEQ. Trimming cost V 0 bases and J 4 bases, with 18 bases left between them. The CDR3 DNA reads TGTGCCAGCAGCCAAGAGCCCATTGCGGGGCGGGGAGAGACCCAGTACTTC. It encodes CASSQEPIAGRGETQYF.

This clone was seen just once. The genes are TRBV5-1 and TRBJ1-1; D remains ambiguous. V shed 0 bases and J shed 1 base, with 7 bases lying between them. The CDR3 runs 14 residues. CDR1 is SGHRS, CDR2 YFSETQ, per germline. CDR3 protein: CASSLAGPNTEAFF. CDR3 coding DNA: TGCGCCAGCAGCTTGGCCGGACCGAACACTGAAGCTTTCTTT.

A remark on this clone: Additional DNA sequences in this sample encode the identical CDR3. The rearrangement links TRBV2 to TRBJ1-5; D is uncertain. Germline V gene lookup returns CDR1 SNHLY and CDR2 FYNNEI. CDR3 length: 12 residues. The ends were cut back, 4 bases at V and 5 bases at J, with 6 bases in the middle. Here the CDR3 DNA reads TGTGCCAGCAGTGCGACTTATCAGCCCCAGCATTTT. Residues: CASSATYQPQHF.

J is TRBJ2-7 and V is TRBV5-1, with D unresolved. Germline V gene lookup returns CDR1 SGHRS and CDR2 YFSETQ. The CDR3 is 15 residues long. Trimming cost V 0 bases and J 2 bases, with 12 bases left between them. CDR3 in amino acids: CASSLGASDPYEQYF. The CDR3 bases are TGCGCCAGCAGCTTGGGGGCTTCTGACCCCTACGAGCAGTACTTC.

This clone was seen only a few times. This sequence joins TRBV3-1 (or the pseudogene TRBV3-2) and TRBJ1-5; D unresolved. The V gene's germline CDR1 is LGHDT and CDR2 YNNKEL (reference sequence). V was cut by 1 base and J by 7 bases, with 11 bases left in between. CDR3 size: 14 residues. CDR3 loop: CASSQGSARQPQHF. The CDR3 nucleotides are TGTGCCAGCAGCCAAGGTAGTGCGAGACAGCCCCAGCATTTT.

V and J are TRBV5-4 and TRBJ2-1; 10 bases align to TRBD2. The CDR3 is 15 residues long. V dropped 4 bases and J dropped 0; count of bases not matched to a gene: 1. Looked up from germline, CDR1 is SGHNT and CDR2 is YYREEE (reference sequence). CDR3 in DNA: TGTGCCAGCAGCCCTAGCGGGAGCTCCTACAATGAGCAGTTCTTC. It is translated as CASSPSGSSYNEQFF.

This clone was found a few times. The rearrangement uses TRBV7-9 and TRBJ2-1; D gene unclear. Germline V gene sequence: CDR1 SEHNR, CDR2 FQNEAQ (reference sequence). The length of the CDR3 is 13 residues. V shed 5 bases and J shed 8 bases, with 13 bases lying between them. CDR3 loop: CASSPPSHYEQFF. The CDR3 region has the DNA TGTGCCAGCAGCCCCCCATCCCATTATGAGCAGTTCTTC. The full variable domain, rest sourced from reference TRBV7-9 and TRBJ2-1, is DTGVSQNPRHKITKRGQNVTFRCDPISEHNRLYWYRQTLGQGPEFLTYFQNEAQLEKSRLLSDRFSAERPKGSFSTLEIQRTEQGDSAMYLCASSPPSHYEQFFGPGTRLTVL.

This rearrangement joins TRBV9 to TRBJ2-7; tentatively, D is TRBD2 (5 bases). The germline CDR1 and CDR2 sequences are SGDLS and YYNGEE. The CDR3 covers 15 residues. The V gene lost 1 base and the J gene lost 2 bases, with 13 bases spanning the gap. This CDR3 is CASSVRPGSPYEQYF. The DNA of the CDR3 is TGTGCCAGCAGCGTACGACCGGGAAGCCCCTACGAGCAGTACTTC.